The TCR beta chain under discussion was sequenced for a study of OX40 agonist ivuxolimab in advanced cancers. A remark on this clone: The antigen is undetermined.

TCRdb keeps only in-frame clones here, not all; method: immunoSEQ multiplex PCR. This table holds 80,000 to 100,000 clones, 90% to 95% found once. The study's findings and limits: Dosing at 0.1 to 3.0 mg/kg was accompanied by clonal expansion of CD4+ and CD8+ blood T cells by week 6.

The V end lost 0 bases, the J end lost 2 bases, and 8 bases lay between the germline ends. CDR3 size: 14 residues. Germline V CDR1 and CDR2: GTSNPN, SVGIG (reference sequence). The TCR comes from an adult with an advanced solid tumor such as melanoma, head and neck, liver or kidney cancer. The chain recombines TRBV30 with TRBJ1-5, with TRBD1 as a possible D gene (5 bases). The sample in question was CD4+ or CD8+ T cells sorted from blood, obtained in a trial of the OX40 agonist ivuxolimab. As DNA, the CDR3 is TGTGCCTGGAGTGTTGGACAAGGCAATCAGCCCCAGCATTTT. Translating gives CAWSVGQGNQPQHF.